This T cell receptor beta chain was recorded in a study of T cell changes during pregnancy in multiple sclerosis. Method: immunoSEQ multiplex PCR; TCRdb's copy keeps in-frame clones and lacks some. The table lists fewer than 45,000 clones, approximately 94% of them singletons, with 7.5% to 9.5% in the top ten. V shed 7 bases and J 0 bases; nucleotides not matched to a gene: 8. The CDR3 consists of 17 residues. CDR1 is SNHLY, CDR2 FYNNEI, per germline. Here the sequenced sample was CD8+ T cells from peripheral blood mononuclear cells, taken in the third trimester of pregnancy. J is TRBJ2-6 and V is TRBV2, with 8 positions matching TRBD1. The TCR originated in a female donor with multiple sclerosis, enrolled in a pregnancy study. DNA of the CDR3: TGTGCCAGCATCGGACAGGGCCTCACCTCTGGGGCCAACGTCCTGACTTTC. This translates into CASIGQGLTSGANVLTF.